This passage covers 21 T cell receptor beta chains from one sample sequenced in a study of T cells after yellow fever vaccination. Using its own MiXCR run on the 5' RACE reads, TCRdb lists one record per CDR3 protein. The sample includes hundreds of thousands of distinct CDR3 sequences, 3.6% of them seen just once. The sample in question was PBMCs, obtained on the day of the yellow fever booster vaccination. These receptors were collected from a man aged 18 to 29 who received the YFV17D yellow fever vaccine.

This chain joins TRBV29-1 and TRBJ1-2, with 8 bases matching TRBD1. Trimming took 4 bases from V and 2 from J; bases not matched to a gene: 3. The length of the CDR3 is 13 residues. Germline CDR1 is SQVTM and CDR2 is ANQGSEA. The CDR3 spells CSVGGQENYGYTF. The CDR3 nucleotides read TGCAGCGTTGGGGGACAGGAGAACTATGGCTACACCTTC.

This clonotype was seen a handful of times. The chain has TRBV12-3 or TRBV12-4 and TRBJ1-2; 7 bases are shared with TRBD1. This CDR3 has 14 residues. The ends lost 5 bases at V and 3 bases at J; junction bases unmatched: 6. The CDR3 DNA is TGTGCCAGCAGTATAGAGACAGGGTACTATGGCTACACCTTC. Its protein is CASSIETGYYGYTF.

At least ten counts were recorded for this clonotype. At one boundary the junction diverges from the germline segment, which might be a read error. The chain couples TRBV7-7 to TRBJ2-3; D gene ambiguous. The CDR3 loop spans 14 amino acids. CDR1 is SSHAT and CDR2 is FNYEAQ in the germline V gene (reference sequence). The CDR3 nucleotides are TGTGCTAGCAGCTTAGGGCTAGTCCCAGATACGCAGTATTTT. Translating gives CASSLGLVPDTQYF.

The sample holds a few counts of this clonotype. The rearrangement joins TRBV4-1 to TRBJ1-5; 8 bases align to TRBD1. The germline CDR1 and CDR2 sequences are MGHRA and YSYEKL. There are 17 residues in the CDR3. V lost 5 bases to trimming and J lost 5 bases; unmatched junction nucleotides: 14. CDR3 in amino acids: CASSTDGLQGVDQPQHF. The CDR3 nucleotides read TGCGCCAGCAGCACCGACGGCCTACAGGGGGTGGATCAGCCCCAGCATTTT.

Ten or more counts support this clonotype. V usage is TRBV7-9 and J usage is TRBJ2-7; D possibly uses TRBD1 or TRBD2 (5 bases each). Germline V gene data show CDR1 as SEHNR and CDR2 as FQNEAQ (reference sequence). The germline V and J ends were trimmed by 5 bases and 6 bases, with 14 bases remaining between them. The CDR3 sequence is 13 residues long. The CDR3 reads CASSGSRDLEQYF. The CDR3 DNA reads as TGTGCCAGCAGCGGTAGCCGGGACCTCGAGCAGTACTTC.

This clonotype has just a few counts. The genes are TRBV4-3 and TRBJ2-7; no clear D gene. Per germline, CDR1 LGHNA and CDR2 YSLEER. CDR3 size: 14 residues. Trimming took off 0 bases at V and 5 bases at J, with 11 bases between the two ends. The CDR3 sequence: CASSQDKGRDEQYF. Here the CDR3 DNA reads TGCGCCAGCAGCCAAGATAAAGGAAGGGACGAGCAGTACTTC.

This rearrangement joins TRBV20-1 to TRBJ1-2, with a tentative D call TRBD1 (5 bases). Between the trimmed V and J ends, which lost 2 bases and 2 bases, there was a span of 12 bases. Germline V gene data show CDR1 as DFQATT and CDR2 as SNEGSKA (reference sequence). The CDR3 totals 14 residues. In DNA, the CDR3 is TGCAGTGCTAGAATTCGGGGGGGGAACTATGGCTACACCTTC. Protein sequence: CSARIRGGNYGYTF.

This clonotype was observed many times. The rearrangement links TRBV24-1 to TRBJ2-5; D unclear. The ends were cut back, 0 bases at V and 1 base at J, with 8 bases in the middle. Germline CDR1 and CDR2: KGHDR and SFDVKD. The CDR3 is made up of 15 amino acids. CDR3 nucleotide sequence: TGTGCCACCAGTGATTTGTCGGACGGCCAAGAGACCCAGTACTTC. Translating gives CATSDLSDGQETQYF.

This clonotype has at least ten counts. One junction end does not reproduce the germline sequence, and a read error may be involved. The gene calls are TRBV6-2 or TRBV6-3 and TRBJ2-5; possibly TRBD1 for D (6 bases). The V gene's germline CDR1 is MNHEY and CDR2 SVGEGT. The CDR3 loop spans 11 amino acids. The CDR3 DNA is TGTGCCACCAGTGACCGGGACAACCAAGACTTC. Translating gives CATSDRDNQDF.

This clonotype was counted between two and nine times. J is TRBJ2-1 and V is TRBV18, with a weak D call TRBD2 (5 bases). The CDR3 contains 15 residues. In germline, CDR1 is KGHSH, CDR2 LQKENI. V was pared by 1 base and J by 4 bases, with 11 bases between. The CDR3 loop reads CASSPQYSGYNEQFF. The CDR3 nucleotides are TGTGCCAGCTCACCACAATACAGCGGATACAATGAGCAGTTCTTC.

This clonotype was observed at least ten times. The chain recombines TRBV6-5 with TRBJ2-4; TRBD2 aligns across 8 bases. CDR3 length: 15 residues. The V gene's germline CDR1 is MNHEY and CDR2 SVGAGI. V was pared by 0 bases and J by 5 bases, with 3 bases of the junction left unmatched. The CDR3, as DNA: TGTGCCAGCAGTTACTCTAGGGGACTAGAAAACATTCAGTACTTC. Its protein is CASSYSRGLENIQYF.

This clonotype was counted only a few times. J is TRBJ2-5 and V is TRBV25-1, with 7 bases that match TRBD1. Germline V CDR1 and CDR2: MGHDK, SYGVNS. This CDR3 is 15 amino acids long. The J segment lost 1 base and the V segment lost 5 bases, leaving 7 bases of the junction unmatched. This chain's CDR3 is CASSRGEGAQETQYF. The DNA for the CDR3 is TGTGCCAGCAGTCGGGGTGAGGGGGCCCAAGAGACCCAGTACTTC.

This clonotype was seen at least ten times. V usage is TRBV5-1 and J usage is TRBJ2-2; tentatively, D is TRBD1 (5 bases). Germline CDR1 SGHRS, CDR2 YFSETQ. V was clipped by 1 base and J by 0 bases, with 13 bases between them. CDR3 size: 17 residues. CDR3 region: CASSLRSTGSNTGELFF. As DNA, the CDR3 is TGCGCCAGCAGCTTGAGGTCCACAGGTTCGAACACCGGGGAGCTGTTTTTT.

The V call is TRBV29-1, the J call TRBJ1-1, with D perhaps TRBD1 (6 bases). Trimming took off 0 bases at V and 6 bases at J, with 11 bases between the two ends. Germline V gives CDR1 SQVTM, CDR2 ANQGSEA. The CDR3 covers 13 residues. CDR3 amino acids: CSVEDLTGPEAFF. CDR3 sequence (DNA): TGCAGCGTTGAAGATCTTACAGGGCCTGAAGCTTTCTTT.

This clonotype showed up just a few times. This chain uses TRBV7-2 with TRBJ2-3; 7 bases align to TRBD2. Germline V lookup: CDR1 SGHTA, CDR2 FQGNSA. Losses at the gene ends were 1 base for V and 8 bases for J; bases not matched to a gene: 3. The length of the CDR3 is 13 residues. The CDR3 DNA sequence: TGTGCCAGCAGCTTAGAGCGGGGACGTACGCAGTATTTT. This sequence encodes CASSLERGRTQYF.

V gene TRBV7-2 combines with J gene TRBJ2-3, with 8 bases lining up with TRBD2. Germline CDR1 is SGHTA and CDR2 is FQGNSA. V was clipped by 1 base and J by 3 bases; unmatched bases: 6. The CDR3 totals 16 residues. The CDR3 region is CASSLEFGGGTDTQYF. As DNA, the CDR3 is TGTGCCAGCAGCTTAGAGTTCGGGGGGGGGACAGATACGCAGTATTTT.

This clonotype occurred many times. The chain couples TRBV5-4 to TRBJ2-6; D not resolved. The CDR3 consists of 14 residues. Germline V gene sequence: CDR1 SGHNT, CDR2 YYREEE (reference sequence). V was cut by 3 bases and J by 3 bases, with 7 bases left in between. The CDR3 bases are TGTGCCAGCAGCTGGGCGCTTGGGGCCAACGTCCTGACTTTC. Translation: CASSWALGANVLTF.

This clonotype was recorded at least ten times. This rearrangement joins TRBV12-3 or TRBV12-4 to TRBJ1-1, with D perhaps matching TRBD1 (6 bases). This CDR3 contains 14 residues. V was cut by 2 bases and J by 6 bases, with 13 bases left in between. DNA of the CDR3: TGTGCCAGCAGTTTACAGGGGAATAAGGCTGAAGCTTTCTTT. Its translation: CASSLQGNKAEAFF.

This clonotype was seen at least ten times. This chain joins TRBV7-2 and TRBJ1-5, with D possibly TRBD1 on 5 matching bases. The germline gives CDR1 SGHTA, CDR2 FQGNSA. V was trimmed by 2 bases and J by 5 bases, leaving 7 bases between them. The CDR3 runs 13 residues. The CDR3 sequence: CASSLQGYQPQHF. In DNA, the CDR3 is TGTGCCAGCAGCTTACAGGGTTATCAGCCCCAGCATTTT. The full variable domain, completed using reference TRBV7-2 and TRBJ1-5, is GAGVSQSPSNKVTEKGKDVELRCDPISGHTALYWYRQSLGQGLEFLIYFQGNSAPDKSGLPSDRFSAERTGGSVSTLTIQRTQQEDSAVYLCASSLQGYQPQHFGDGTRLSIL.

This clonotype showed up many times. This chain joins TRBV7-9 and TRBJ2-6, with D tentatively TRBD2 (5 bases). This CDR3 has 15 residues. The germline gives CDR1 SEHNR, CDR2 FQNEAQ (reference sequence). V was cut by 5 bases and J by 0 bases, with 8 bases left in between. As DNA, the CDR3 is TGTGCCAGCAGCGTAGGGAGCTCTGGGGCCAACGTCCTGACTTTC. As protein: CASSVGSSGANVLTF.

V usage is TRBV19 and J usage is TRBJ1-5; D is uncertain. With 6 bases removed from V and 5 bases from J, the gap between germline ends came to 5 bases. Germline-derived CDR1 and CDR2 are LNHDA and SQIVND (reference sequence). The CDR3 contains 11 residues. The CDR3 is CASSGDQPQHF. DNA for the CDR3: TGTGCCAGTAGCGGAGATCAGCCCCAGCATTTT.